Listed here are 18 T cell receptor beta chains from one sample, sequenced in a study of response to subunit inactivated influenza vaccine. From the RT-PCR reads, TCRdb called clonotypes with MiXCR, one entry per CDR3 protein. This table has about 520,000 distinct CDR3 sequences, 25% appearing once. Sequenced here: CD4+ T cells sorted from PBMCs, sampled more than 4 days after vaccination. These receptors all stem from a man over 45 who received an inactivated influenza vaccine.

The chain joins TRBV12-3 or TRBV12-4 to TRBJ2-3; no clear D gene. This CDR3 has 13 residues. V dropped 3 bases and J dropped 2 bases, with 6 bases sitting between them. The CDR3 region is CASSFTDTDTQYF. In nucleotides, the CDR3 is TGTGCCAGCAGTTTCACCGACACAGATACGCAGTATTTT.

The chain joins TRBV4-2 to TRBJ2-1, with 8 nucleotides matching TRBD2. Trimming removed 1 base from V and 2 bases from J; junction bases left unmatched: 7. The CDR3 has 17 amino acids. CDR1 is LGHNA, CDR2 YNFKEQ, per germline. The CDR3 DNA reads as TGTGCCAGCAGCCAAGCGGGCCTAGCGGGTCCCTACAATGAGCAGTTCTTC. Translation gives CASSQAGLAGPYNEQFF.

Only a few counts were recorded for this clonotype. CDR3 region: CASSQDVAGKTTNEKLFF. The CDR3 region has the DNA TGTGCCAGCAGCCAAGATGTGGCAGGCAAAACAACTAATGAAAAACTGTTTTTT. The chain uses TRBV4-2 and TRBJ1-4; no clear D gene. The CDR3 totals 18 residues. Deletions cut 0 bases from V and 0 bases from J, with 14 bases between. Germline V lookup: CDR1 LGHNA, CDR2 YNFKEQ.

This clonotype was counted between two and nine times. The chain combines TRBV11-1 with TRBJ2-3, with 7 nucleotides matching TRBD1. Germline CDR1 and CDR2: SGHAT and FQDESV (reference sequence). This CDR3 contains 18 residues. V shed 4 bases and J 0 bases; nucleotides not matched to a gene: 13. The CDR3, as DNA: TGTGCCAGCAGCTCGCCTTGGGCAGTGACAGGGAGCACAGATACGCAGTATTTT. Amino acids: CASSSPWAVTGSTDTQYF.

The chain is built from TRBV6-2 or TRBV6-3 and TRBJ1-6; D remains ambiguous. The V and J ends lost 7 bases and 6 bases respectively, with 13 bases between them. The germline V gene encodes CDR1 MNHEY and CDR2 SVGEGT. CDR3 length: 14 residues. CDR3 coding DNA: TGTGCCAGCACCGATCCTCCAGTTAATTCACCCCTCCACTTT. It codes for CASTDPPVNSPLHF.

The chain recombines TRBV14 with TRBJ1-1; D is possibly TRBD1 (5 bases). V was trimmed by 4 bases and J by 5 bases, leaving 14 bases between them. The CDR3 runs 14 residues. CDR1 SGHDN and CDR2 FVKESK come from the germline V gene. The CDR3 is CASSRSGIGTEAFF. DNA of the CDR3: TGTGCCAGCAGCCGCTCAGGGATTGGGACTGAAGCTTTCTTT.

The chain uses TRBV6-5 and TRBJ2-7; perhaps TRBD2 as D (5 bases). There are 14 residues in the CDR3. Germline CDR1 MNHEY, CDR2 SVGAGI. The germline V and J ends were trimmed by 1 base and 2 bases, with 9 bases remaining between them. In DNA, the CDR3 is TGTGCCAGCAGTTACTTGGACGGGACCTACGAGCAGTACTTC. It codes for CASSYLDGTYEQYF.

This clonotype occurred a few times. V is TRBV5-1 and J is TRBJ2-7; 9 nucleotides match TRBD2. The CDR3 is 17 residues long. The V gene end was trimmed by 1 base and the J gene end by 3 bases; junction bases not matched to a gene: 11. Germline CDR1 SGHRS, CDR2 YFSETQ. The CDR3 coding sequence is TGCGCCAGCAGCTTGTTTTCGTTGGCTAGCGGGAACTACGAGCAGTACTTC. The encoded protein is CASSLFSLASGNYEQYF.

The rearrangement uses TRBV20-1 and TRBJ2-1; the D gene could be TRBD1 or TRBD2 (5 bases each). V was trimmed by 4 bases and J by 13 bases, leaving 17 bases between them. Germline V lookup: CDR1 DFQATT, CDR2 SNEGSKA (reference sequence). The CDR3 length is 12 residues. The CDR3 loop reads CSAKNRGRAQFF. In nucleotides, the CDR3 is TGCAGTGCTAAGAACCGGGGCCGTGCCCAGTTCTTC.

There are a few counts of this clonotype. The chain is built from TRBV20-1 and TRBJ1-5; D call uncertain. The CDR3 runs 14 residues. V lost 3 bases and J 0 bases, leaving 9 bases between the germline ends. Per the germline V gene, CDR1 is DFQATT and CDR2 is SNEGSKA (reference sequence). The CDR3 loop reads CSASERNSNQPQHF. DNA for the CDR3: TGCAGTGCTAGTGAACGGAATAGCAATCAGCCCCAGCATTTT.

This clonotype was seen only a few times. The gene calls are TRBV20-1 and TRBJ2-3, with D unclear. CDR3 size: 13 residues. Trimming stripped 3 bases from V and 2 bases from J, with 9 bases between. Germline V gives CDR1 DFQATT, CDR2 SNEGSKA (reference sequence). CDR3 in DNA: TGCAGTGCTAGTGGGTTGGACACAGATACGCAGTATTTT. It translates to CSASGLDTDTQYF.

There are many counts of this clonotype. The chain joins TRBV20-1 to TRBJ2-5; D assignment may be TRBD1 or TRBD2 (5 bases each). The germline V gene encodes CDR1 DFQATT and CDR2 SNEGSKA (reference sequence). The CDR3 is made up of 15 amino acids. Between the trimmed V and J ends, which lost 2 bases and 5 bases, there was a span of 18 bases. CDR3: CSARIGSGLAETQYF. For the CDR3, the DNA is TGCAGTGCTAGAATAGGATCGGGGCTCGCGGAGACCCAGTACTTC.

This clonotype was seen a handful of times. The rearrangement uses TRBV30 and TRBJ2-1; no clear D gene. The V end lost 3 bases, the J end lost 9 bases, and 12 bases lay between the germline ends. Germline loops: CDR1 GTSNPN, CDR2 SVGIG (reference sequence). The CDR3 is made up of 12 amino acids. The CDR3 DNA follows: TGTGCCTGGAGCCCGACAAACGGTGAGCAGTTCTTC. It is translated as CAWSPTNGEQFF.

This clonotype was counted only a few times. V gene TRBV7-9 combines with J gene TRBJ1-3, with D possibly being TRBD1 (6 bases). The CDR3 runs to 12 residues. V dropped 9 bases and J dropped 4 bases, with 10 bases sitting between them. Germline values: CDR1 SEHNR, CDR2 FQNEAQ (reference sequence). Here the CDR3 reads CASGTSGNTIYF. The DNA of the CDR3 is TGTGCCAGTGGGACATCGGGAAACACCATATATTTT.

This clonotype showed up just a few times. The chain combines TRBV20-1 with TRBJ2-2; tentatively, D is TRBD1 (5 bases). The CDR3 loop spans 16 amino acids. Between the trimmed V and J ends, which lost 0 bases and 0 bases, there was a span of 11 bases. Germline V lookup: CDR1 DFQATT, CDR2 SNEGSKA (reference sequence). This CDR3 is CSARDSRQTNTGELFF. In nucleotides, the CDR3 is TGCAGTGCTAGAGATTCCCGACAGACGAACACCGGGGAGCTGTTTTTT.

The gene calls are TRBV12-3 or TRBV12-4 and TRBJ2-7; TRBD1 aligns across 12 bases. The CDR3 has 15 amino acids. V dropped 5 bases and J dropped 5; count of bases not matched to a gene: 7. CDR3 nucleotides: TGTGCCAGCAGTCGTCGTGGGACAGGGGGCCACGAGCAGTACTTC. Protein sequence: CASSRRGTGGHEQYF.

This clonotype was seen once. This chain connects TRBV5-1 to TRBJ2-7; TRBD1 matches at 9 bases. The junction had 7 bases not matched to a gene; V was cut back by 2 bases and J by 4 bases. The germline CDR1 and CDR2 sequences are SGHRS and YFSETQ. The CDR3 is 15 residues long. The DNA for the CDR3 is TGCGCCAGCAGCTTTGGACAGGGGAGTAAATACGAGCAGTACTTC. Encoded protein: CASSFGQGSKYEQYF.

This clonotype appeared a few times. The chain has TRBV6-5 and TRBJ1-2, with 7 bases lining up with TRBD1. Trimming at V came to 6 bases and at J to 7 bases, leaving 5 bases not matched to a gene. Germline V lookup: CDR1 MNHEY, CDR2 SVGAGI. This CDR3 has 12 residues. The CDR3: CASSSPGGGYTF. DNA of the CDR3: TGTGCCAGCAGCTCACCAGGGGGTGGCTACACCTTC.